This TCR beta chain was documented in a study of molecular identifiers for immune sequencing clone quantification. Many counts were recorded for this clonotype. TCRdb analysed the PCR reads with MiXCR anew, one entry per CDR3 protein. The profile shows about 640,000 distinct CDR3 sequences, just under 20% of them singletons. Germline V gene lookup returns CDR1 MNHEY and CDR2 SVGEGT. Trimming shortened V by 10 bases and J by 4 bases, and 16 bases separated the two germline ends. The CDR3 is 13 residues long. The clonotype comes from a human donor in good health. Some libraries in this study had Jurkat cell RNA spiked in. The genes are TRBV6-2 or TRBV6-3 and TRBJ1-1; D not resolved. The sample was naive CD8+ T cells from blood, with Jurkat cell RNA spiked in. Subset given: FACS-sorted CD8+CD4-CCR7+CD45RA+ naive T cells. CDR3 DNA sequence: TGTGCCACCATACTCACCCCGGGCACTGAAGCTTTCTTT. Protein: CATILTPGTEAFF.